The 6 T cell receptor beta chains given below trace back to one sample, sequenced in a study of CD8+ T cells in alopecia areata. Sequencing relied on a cDNA template that was reverse transcribed from extracted RNA. TCRdb keeps only in-frame clones here, not all; method: immunoSEQ multiplex PCR. The sample includes 85,000 to 110,000 clones, roughly 53% seen only once; the top ten take roughly 9%. Specimen: CD4+ T cells sorted from blood. These receptors originate from a human donor in good health.

The table lists this clone with a few counts. The chain is built from TRBV5-6 and TRBJ1-1; the match to TRBD1 covers 8 bases. CDR3 length equals 13 residues. From germline, CDR1 is SGHDT and CDR2 YYEEEE. V gave up 4 bases and J gave up 4 bases; unmatched junction bases: 3. The DNA of the CDR3 is TGTGCCAGCAGCCGAGGGACAGGCACTGAAGCTTTCTTT. It yields the protein CASSRGTGTEAFF.

J is TRBJ1-5 and V is TRBV19; a weak D match, TRBD1 (6 bases). V lost 10 bases, J lost 6 bases, and 19 bases lay in between. Germline lookup yields CDR1 LNHDA and CDR2 SQIVND (reference sequence). This CDR3 has 14 residues. The CDR3 region is CATVGGARSQPQHF. The CDR3 nucleotides are TGTGCCACCGTAGGGGGGGCGCGTTCTCAGCCCCAGCATTTT.

The rearrangement joins TRBV25-1 to TRBJ2-3, with D unresolved. Germline V gene sequence: CDR1 MGHDK, CDR2 SYGVNS. V was shortened by 2 bases and J by 0 bases, with 18 bases between the two germline ends. The CDR3 loop spans 18 amino acids. CDR3 bases: TGTGCCAGCAGTGAACCAAGCCCCCCACCTTTAAGCACAGATACGCAGTATTTT. This sequence encodes CASSEPSPPPLSTDTQYF.

This clone was seen only a few times. The chain is built from TRBV7-9 and TRBJ2-3; unclear D gene. This CDR3 comprises 12 residues. The germline V gene encodes CDR1 SEHNR and CDR2 FQNEAQ (reference sequence). V lost 1 base, J lost 6 bases, and 5 bases lay in between. CDR3 nucleotide sequence: TGTGCCAGCAGCTTAGTTGGGGATACGCAGTATTTT. Translation: CASSLVGDTQYF. The full variable domain, its missing parts supplied by reference TRBV7-9 and TRBJ2-3, is DTGVSQNPRHKITKRGQNVTFRCDPISEHNRLYWYRQTLGQGPEFLTYFQNEAQLEKSRLLSDRFSAERPKGSFSTLEIQRTEQGDSAMYLCASSLVGDTQYFGPGTRLTVL.

This chain joins TRBV5-8 and TRBJ2-3; the D gene is possibly TRBD2 (5 bases). V shed 1 base and J shed 2 bases, with 11 bases lying between them. Germline V lookup: CDR1 SGHTS, CDR2 YDEGEE. The CDR3 spans 15 residues. The CDR3 bases are TGTGCCAGCAGCTTGCGGGGTCTTGACACAGATACGCAGTATTTT. This translates into CASSLRGLDTDTQYF.

This chain joins TRBV4-1 and TRBJ1-2; D not certain. V gave up 0 bases and J gave up 2 bases, with 13 bases separating them. The CDR3 length is 16 residues. Germline CDR1 MGHRA, CDR2 YSYEKL. CDR3 in amino acids: CASSQDQRQLNYGYTF. CDR3 coding DNA: TGCGCCAGCAGCCAAGATCAAAGACAATTGAACTATGGCTACACCTTC.